The 11 T cell receptor beta chains in this list originate from one sample, sequenced in a study of Ad26.COV2.S vaccination and SARS-CoV-2 variants. Treatment in this sample: over 15 received Ad26.COV2.S at low or high dose, single or two shots; about 5 received placebo; per-sample allocation not given. Sampling was performed 63 days after the first vaccine or placebo injection. Measured with immunoSEQ multiplex PCR; TCRdb has only the in-frame clones, and not every one. The data show over 400,000 clones, 80% to 95% seen once. The starting material was peripheral blood, obtained in a trial of Ad26.COV2.S vaccine versus placebo. The receptors were sampled from a person aged 18-60 years who received the Ad26.COV2.S COVID-19 vaccine or a placebo.

This clone has a single count. V usage is TRBV10-2 and J usage is TRBJ2-1, with a possible D match to TRBD2 (6 bases). Germline V lookup: CDR1 WSHSY, CDR2 SAAADI. V lost 6 bases, J lost 4 bases, and 19 bases lay in between. The CDR3 loop spans 16 amino acids. CDR3 DNA sequence: TGCGCCAGCAGCCTGGTCTCGACGGGGGAGTACAATGAGCAGTTCTTC. Its translation is CASSLVSTGEYNEQFF.

This chain connects TRBV7-9 to TRBJ2-3; no clear D gene. The CDR3 length is 12 residues. Trimming shortened V by 1 base and J by 3 bases, and 2 bases separated the two germline ends. Germline CDR1 reads SEHNR; CDR2 reads FQNEAQ (reference sequence). In DNA form, the CDR3 reads TGTGCCAGCAGCTTAGATACAGATACGCAGTATTTT. It encodes CASSLDTDTQYF. The variable domain in full, with the rest retrieved from reference TRBV7-9 and TRBJ2-3, is DTGVSQNPRHKITKRGQNVTFRCDPISEHNRLYWYRQTLGQGPEFLTYFQNEAQLEKSRLLSDRFSAERPKGSFSTLEIQRTEQGDSAMYLCASSLDTDTQYFGPGTRLTVL.

Only a few counts were recorded for this clone. This sequence joins TRBV5-1 and TRBJ1-3; unclear D gene. V shed 3 bases and J shed 2 bases, with 12 bases lying between them. Per germline, CDR1 SGHRS and CDR2 YFSETQ. The CDR3 sequence is 15 residues long. The CDR3 bases are TGCGCCAGCAGCTACCTTGGGGTCGCTGGAAACACCATATATTTT. Translation: CASSYLGVAGNTIYF.

For the CDR3, the DNA is TGCGCCAGCTCCGGACAGGGTGCAACTAATGAAAAACTGTTTTTT. It translates to CASSGQGATNEKLFF. The V gene is TRBV5-1, the J gene TRBJ1-4, with 8 nucleotides matching TRBD1. The ends lost 7 bases at V and 0 bases at J; junction bases unmatched: 5. Germline assignment: CDR1 SGHRS and CDR2 YFSETQ. The CDR3 runs to 15 residues.

V is TRBV7-7 and J is TRBJ2-5; tentative D call: TRBD1 (5 bases). Trimming removed 1 base at V and 1 base at J, with 10 bases between. This CDR3 comprises 15 residues. Germline CDR1 SSHAT, CDR2 FNYEAQ (reference sequence). The CDR3 bases are TGTGCCAGCAGCTTAGAACCAGGGCCCCAAGAGACCCAGTACTTC. It is translated as CASSLEPGPQETQYF.

The rearrangement joins TRBV21-1 to TRBJ1-1. TRBV21-1 is described as a pseudogene. This CDR3 has 16 amino acids. CDR3 nucleotide sequence: TGTGCCAGCAGCAAAGATGCGGCCCCCGGGGACACTGAAGCTTTCTTT. Its translation: CASSKDAAPGDTEAFF.

The chain joins TRBV5-5 to TRBJ2-2; perhaps TRBD1 as D (5 bases). Trimming shortened V by 1 base and J by 7 bases, and 11 bases separated the two germline ends. Germline values: CDR1 SGHKS, CDR2 YYEKEE (reference sequence). The CDR3 totals 14 residues. The CDR3 region has the DNA TGTGCCAGCAGCTTGTTCCAGGGTGGCGGGGAGCTGTTTTTT. Residues: CASSLFQGGGELFF.

This clone was recorded once. In DNA form, the CDR3 reads TGTGCCAGCAGCTTAAGGCGAGCCCCCACAGATACGCAGTATTTT. This codes for CASSLRRAPTDTQYF. The chain uses TRBV13 and TRBJ2-3; D uncertain. V lost 2 bases, J lost 2 bases, and 11 bases lay in between. This CDR3 is built from 15 residues. CDR1 and CDR2 (germline): PRHDT, FYEKMQ (reference sequence).

This chain uses TRBV30 with TRBJ2-1; maybe TRBD2 (6 bases). Germline V gene lookup returns CDR1 GTSNPN and CDR2 SVGIG (reference sequence). V lost 3 bases and J 3 bases, leaving 15 bases between the germline ends. This CDR3 contains 15 residues. CDR3 amino acids: CAWSPTGGVYNEQFF. The CDR3 region has the DNA TGTGCCTGGAGCCCCACCGGGGGAGTCTACAATGAGCAGTTCTTC.

The rearrangement links TRBV7-2 to TRBJ2-7; 11 bases fit TRBD2. There are 18 residues in the CDR3. Losses at the gene ends were 5 bases for V and 4 bases for J; bases not matched to a gene: 16. CDR1 is SGHTA and CDR2 is FQGNSA in the germline V gene. The CDR3 nucleotides are TGTGCCAGCAGCCATAGGACCTTTAGCGGGGGGGCCCCATACGAGCAGTACTTC. Its protein product is CASSHRTFSGGAPYEQYF.

The table lists this clone with a count of one. The chain joins TRBV24-1 to TRBJ2-7; 9 nucleotides line up with TRBD1. After removal of 2 bases from V and 3 bases from J, the junction contained 19 bases not matched to a gene. CDR3 length: 20 residues. The germline CDR1 and CDR2 sequences are KGHDR and SFDVKD. CDR3 protein: CATSDSRDRELTDRLYEQYF. The CDR3 DNA reads as TGTGCCACCAGTGATTCCAGGGACAGGGAACTCACGGACCGACTCTACGAGCAGTACTTC.